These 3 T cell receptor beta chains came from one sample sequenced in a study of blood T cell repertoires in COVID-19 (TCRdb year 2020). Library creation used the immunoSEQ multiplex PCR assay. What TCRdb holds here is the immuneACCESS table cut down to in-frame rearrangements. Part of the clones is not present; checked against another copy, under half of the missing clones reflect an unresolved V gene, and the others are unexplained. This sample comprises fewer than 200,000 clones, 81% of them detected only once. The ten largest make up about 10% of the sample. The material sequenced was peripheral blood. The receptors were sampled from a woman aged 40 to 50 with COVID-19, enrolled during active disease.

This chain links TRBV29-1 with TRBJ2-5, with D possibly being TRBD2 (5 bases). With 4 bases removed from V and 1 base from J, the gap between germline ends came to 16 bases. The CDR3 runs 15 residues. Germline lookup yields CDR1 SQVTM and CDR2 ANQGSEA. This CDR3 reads CSVGLDSRVQETQYF. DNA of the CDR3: TGCAGCGTTGGGCTGGACTCGCGGGTCCAAGAGACCCAGTACTTC.

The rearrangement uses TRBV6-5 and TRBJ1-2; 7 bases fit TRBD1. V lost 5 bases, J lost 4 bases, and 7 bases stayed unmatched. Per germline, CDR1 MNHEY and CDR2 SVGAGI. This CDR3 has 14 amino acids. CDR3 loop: CASSRQGGIYGYTF. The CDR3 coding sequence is TGTGCCAGCAGTCGACAGGGCGGGATCTATGGCTACACCTTC.

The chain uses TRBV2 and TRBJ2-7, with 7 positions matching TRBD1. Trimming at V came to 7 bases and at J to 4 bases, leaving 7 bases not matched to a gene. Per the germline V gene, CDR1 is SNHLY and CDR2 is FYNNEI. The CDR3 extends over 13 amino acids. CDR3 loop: CASILRGQYEQYV. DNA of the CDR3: TGTGCCAGCATTTTGAGGGGGCAATACGAGCAGTACGTC.